The sequence of this T cell receptor (beta chain) was determined in a study of healthy donors' naive CD4 and CD8 T cells. Each TCR library used around 500 ng of total RNA and a linear amplification protocol. TCRdb reprocessed the reads with MiXCR, giving one entry per CDR3 protein. Here the sample spans 150,000 to 200,000 distinct CDR3 sequences, 65% to 75% being singletons. The count of this clonotype is one. The CDR3 runs 13 residues. The V and J ends lost 6 bases and 6 bases, in that order; junction bases with no gene match: 6. Germline loops: CDR1 SQVTM, CDR2 ANQGSEA. This chain uses TRBV29-1 with TRBJ2-1; 9 positions match TRBD1. This receptor was identified in a pool of human donors in good health; the sample pools cells from several healthy donors. Sequencing used naive CD4+ and CD8+ T cells sorted from blood, pooled from several donors. The CDR3 bases are TGCAGCGTGGACAGGGGAAGGGGCAATGAGCAGTTCTTC. Its translation: CSVDRGRGNEQFF.